The sequence of this TCR beta chain was determined in a study of blood T cell repertoires in COVID-19. Study information: Whether acute or convalescent, the COVID-19 samples came from the United States, Italy and Spain. The cDNA or gDNA used as material had been derived from T cells, B-cell-depleted T cells, or PBMCs.

This CDR3 is built from 12 residues. Trimming shortened V by 4 bases and J by 6 bases, and 12 bases separated the two germline ends. Per germline, CDR1 GTSNPN and CDR2 SVGIG (reference sequence). Original processing methods: Amplification of reference gene primers provided the estimated nucleated cell counts. Some clones are missing from TCRdb's copy, which holds only in-frame ones; the method was immunoSEQ multiplex PCR. V and J calls and clone size follow that table, whereas D and trimming were derived from the DNA. The data contain roughly 60,000 clones, 70% to 90% of them singletons. The rearrangement links TRBV30 to TRBJ1-1; D is unclear. Specimen: peripheral blood. The receptor was isolated from a human donor in a cohort sampled during active COVID-19. The CDR3 sequence is CAWKYSQSEAFF. The DNA for the CDR3 is TGTGCCTGGAAATACTCCCAATCTGAAGCTTTCTTT.